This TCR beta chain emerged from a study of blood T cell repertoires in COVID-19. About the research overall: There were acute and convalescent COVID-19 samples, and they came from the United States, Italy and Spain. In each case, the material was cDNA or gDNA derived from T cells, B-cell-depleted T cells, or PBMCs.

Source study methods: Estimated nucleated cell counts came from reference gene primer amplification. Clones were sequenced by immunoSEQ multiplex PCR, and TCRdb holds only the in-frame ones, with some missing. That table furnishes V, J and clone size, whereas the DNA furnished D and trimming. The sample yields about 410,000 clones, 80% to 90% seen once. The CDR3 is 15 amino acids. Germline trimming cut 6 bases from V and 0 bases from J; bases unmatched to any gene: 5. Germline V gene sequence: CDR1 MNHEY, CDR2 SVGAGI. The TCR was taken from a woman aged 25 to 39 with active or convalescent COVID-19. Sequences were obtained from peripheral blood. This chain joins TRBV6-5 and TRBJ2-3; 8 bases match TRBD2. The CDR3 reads CASSQRGLSTDTQYF. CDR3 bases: TGTGCCAGCAGCCAGCGGGGGCTTAGCACAGATACGCAGTATTTT.